This T cell receptor beta chain was identified during a study of low-dose radiotherapy and immunotherapy resistance in tumors. The overall study: Cyclophosphamide infusions of 200 mg/m2 came every two weeks, one day before radiation-immunotherapy.

As for time point: after trial treatment. Regarding treatment: LDRT plus nivolumab, ipilimumab, low-dose cyclophosphamide and aspirin (RACIN trial). Relative to its sample, this clonotype is medium-sized. Germline V gives CDR1 LGHNA, CDR2 YNFKEQ. The CDR3 has 15 residues. V dropped 3 bases and J dropped 2 bases, with 14 bases sitting between them. Alpha and beta chains were covered, as first-strand cDNA relied on TRAV- and TRBV-specific primers. The TCRs were subjected to amplification over approximately 18 PCR cycles employing a constant-region primer in conjunction with a V-primer adapter. In TCRdb, the reads were re-called with MiXCR into one record per CDR3 protein. The sample contains 100,000 or so distinct CDR3 sequences, less than 25% of which appear only once.

The receptor was derived from a male donor with prostate cancer. Sequencing used PBMCs, obtained after low-dose radiotherapy plus immunotherapy. The chain combines TRBV4-2 with TRBJ2-7, with D perhaps TRBD1 or TRBD2 (5 bases each). CDR3 sequence (DNA): TGTGCCAGCAGCCACGCGCCCCGGGACCCCTACGAGCAGTACTTC. This sequence encodes CASSHAPRDPYEQYF.